The 16 T cell receptor beta chains given below trace back to one sample, sequenced in a study of cytotoxic CD8 clonotypes in ibrutinib-treated CLL. The repertoire was sequenced with immunoSEQ multiplex PCR; TCRdb's copy has only in-frame clones and lacks some. The repertoire holds 250,000 to 350,000 clones, with 65% to 85% as singletons. Sequencing used PBMCs, obtained at disease progression, from a patient treated with ibrutinib. The receptor set was obtained from a human donor with chronic lymphocytic leukemia.

The chain recombines TRBV5-1 with TRBJ1-6; possibly TRBD1 for D (5 bases). Germline CDR1 SGHRS, CDR2 YFSETQ. With 4 bases removed from V and 10 bases from J, the gap between germline ends came to 15 bases. This CDR3 region has 14 residues. The CDR3 here is CASSPAGLESPLHF. DNA for the CDR3: TGCGCCAGCAGCCCCGCAGGGCTCGAATCACCCCTCCACTTT.

This chain connects TRBV11-1 to TRBJ2-5, with 8 nucleotides matching TRBD1. The CDR3 is 15 residues long. Germline V gene data show CDR1 as SGHAT and CDR2 as FQDESV (reference sequence). V was pared by 5 bases and J by 2 bases, with 7 bases of the junction left unmatched. CDR3 nucleotide sequence: TGTGCCAGCAGCCAAAGGACAGGGCGACAAGAGACCCAGTACTTC. It specifies CASSQRTGRQETQYF.

The chain combines TRBV2 with TRBJ2-2, with D maybe TRBD2 (6 bases). CDR3 length: 15 amino acids. Germline lookup yields CDR1 SNHLY and CDR2 FYNNEI. V was trimmed by 8 bases and J by 1 base, leaving 14 bases between them. CDR3 in DNA: TGTGCCAGCCCTGTGGGAGGCCTGAACACCGGGGAGCTGTTTTTT. This codes for CASPVGGLNTGELFF.

The V and J genes are TRBV6-6 and TRBJ1-1; the D gene is possibly TRBD1 (5 bases). Germline assignment: CDR1 MNHNY and CDR2 SVGAGI (reference sequence). The CDR3 spans 14 residues. The germline V and J ends were trimmed by 2 bases and 4 bases, with 11 bases remaining between them. The CDR3 is CASSYTSGITEAFF. The CDR3 region has the DNA TGTGCCAGCAGTTACACGTCAGGGATCACTGAAGCTTTCTTT.

This chain uses TRBV19 with TRBJ2-3, with a tentative D call TRBD1 (6 bases). CDR1 LNHDA and CDR2 SQIVND come from the germline V gene (reference sequence). Trimming cost V 1 base and J 6 bases, with 14 bases left between them. The CDR3 extends over 15 amino acids. The CDR3 loop reads CASSIAGNRVDTQYF. The CDR3, as DNA: TGTGCCAGTAGTATAGCAGGTAACAGGGTGGATACGCAGTATTTT.

The V call is TRBV2, the J call TRBJ2-3; D remains unclear. V lost 6 bases, J lost 5 bases, and 9 bases lay in between. Germline V CDR1 and CDR2: SNHLY, FYNNEI. The CDR3 contains 12 residues. CDR3 residues: CASRGRIDTQYF. The CDR3 DNA is TGTGCCAGCAGAGGTAGGATAGATACGCAGTATTTT.

The rearrangement joins TRBV10-3 to TRBJ2-7; D possibly corresponds to TRBD2 (6 bases). Trimming took 5 bases from V and 6 from J, leaving 17 bases between them. The CDR3 loop spans 14 amino acids. CDR1 and CDR2 (germline): ENHRY, SYGVKD. The CDR3 here is CAISSEGVIGEQYF. In DNA form, the CDR3 reads TGTGCCATCAGTTCGGAGGGAGTGATAGGCGAGCAGTACTTC.

This chain joins TRBV9 and TRBJ2-1; D is possibly TRBD2 (6 bases). The ends were cut back, 0 bases at V and 12 bases at J, with 25 bases in the middle. The CDR3 has 17 residues. Germline V gene lookup returns CDR1 SGDLS and CDR2 YYNGEE. CDR3 sequence: CASSVDLGSSFLGGQFF. The CDR3 bases are TGTGCCAGCAGCGTAGATTTGGGTTCCTCCTTTTTGGGGGGGCAGTTCTTC.

This chain uses TRBV5-6 with TRBJ1-5; D is perhaps TRBD1 (6 bases). Germline loops: CDR1 SGHDT, CDR2 YYEEEE. The CDR3 contains 13 residues. The V end lost 4 bases, the J end lost 7 bases, and 12 bases lay between the germline ends. In DNA, the CDR3 is TGTGCCAGCAGCGCACAGGGTGGGCAGCCCCAGCATTTT. Encoded protein: CASSAQGGQPQHF. Using reference TRBV5-6 and TRBJ1-5 for the parts outside the CDR3, the full variable domain is DAGVTQSPTHLIKTRGQQVTLRCSPKSGHDTVSWYQQALGQGPQFIFQYYEEEERQRGNFPDRFSGHQFPNYSSELNVNALLLGDSALYLCASSAQGGQPQHFGDGTRLSIL.

This clone was observed once. The chain joins TRBV29-1 to TRBJ2-3; TRBD1 aligns across 12 bases. Per the germline V gene, CDR1 is SQVTM and CDR2 is ANQGSEA. The length of the CDR3 is 14 residues. Germline trimming cut 1 base from V and 11 bases from J; bases unmatched to any gene: 7. CDR3 sequence reads: CSVEVGTGGVRQYF. Here the CDR3 DNA reads TGCAGCGTTGAAGTCGGGACAGGGGGCGTAAGGCAGTATTTT.

The gene calls are TRBV6-5 and TRBJ2-1; 11 bases map to TRBD2. Per the germline V gene, CDR1 is MNHEY and CDR2 is SVGAGI. Trimming cost V 8 bases and J 8 bases; bases outside gene matches: 11. This CDR3 is 15 amino acids long. CDR3 region: CASGFKLAGVYEQFF. In DNA, the CDR3 is TGTGCCAGCGGCTTTAAACTAGCGGGAGTCTATGAGCAGTTCTTC.

This rearrangement joins TRBV7-9 to TRBJ2-7, with 8 bases lining up with TRBD1. The CDR3 spans 15 residues. The germline gives CDR1 SEHNR, CDR2 FQNEAQ (reference sequence). V lost 5 bases to trimming and J lost 4 bases; unmatched junction nucleotides: 10. The chain's CDR3 is CASSKTQGDQYEQYF. For the CDR3, the DNA is TGTGCCAGCAGCAAAACACAGGGGGACCAGTACGAGCAGTACTTC.

The chain links TRBV7-3 to TRBJ2-2; D is unclear. V dropped 1 base and J dropped 6 bases, with 6 bases sitting between them. Per germline, CDR1 SGHTA and CDR2 FQGTGA. The CDR3 loop spans 13 amino acids. The CDR3 DNA reads TGTGCCAGCAGCTTAAGGGTTGCCGGGGAGCTGTTTTTT. As protein: CASSLRVAGELFF.

The chain joins TRBV28 to TRBJ2-1, with 10 bases fitting TRBD2. The CDR3 runs 17 residues. Trimming took 5 bases from V and 7 from J; bases not matched to a gene: 14. Per germline, CDR1 MDHEN and CDR2 SYDVKM. Here the CDR3 reads CASSVLPLAGVGNEQFF. The CDR3 bases are TGTGCCAGCAGTGTCCTGCCCCTAGCGGGAGTAGGGAATGAGCAGTTCTTC. The entire variable domain, with the rest obtained from reference TRBV28 and TRBJ2-1, is as follows: DVKVTQSSRYLVKRTGEKVFLECVQDMDHENMFWYRQDPGLGLRLIYFSYDVKMKEKGDIPEGYSVSREKKERFSLILESASTNQTSMYLCASSVLPLAGVGNEQFFGPGTRLTVL.

The chain carries TRBV29-1 and TRBJ2-2, with D possibly TRBD2 on 6 matching bases. Germline V gene lookup returns CDR1 SQVTM and CDR2 ANQGSEA. V lost 4 bases and J lost 1, with 16 bases in between. This CDR3 is 16 amino acids long. The CDR3 nucleotides are TGCAGCGTTGGGTCCCGGGACTCTTGGAACACCGGGGAGCTGTTTTTT. Its translation is CSVGSRDSWNTGELFF.

CDR3 coding DNA: TGCGCCAGCAGCCCTGCACTAGTCGGCTCCTACAATGAGCAGTTCTTC. It translates to CASSPALVGSYNEQFF. The chain uses TRBV4-1 and TRBJ2-1; tentative D call: TRBD2 (5 bases). V was cut by 4 bases and J by 0 bases, with 13 bases left in between. This CDR3 region has 16 residues. Germline V gene data show CDR1 as MGHRA and CDR2 as YSYEKL.